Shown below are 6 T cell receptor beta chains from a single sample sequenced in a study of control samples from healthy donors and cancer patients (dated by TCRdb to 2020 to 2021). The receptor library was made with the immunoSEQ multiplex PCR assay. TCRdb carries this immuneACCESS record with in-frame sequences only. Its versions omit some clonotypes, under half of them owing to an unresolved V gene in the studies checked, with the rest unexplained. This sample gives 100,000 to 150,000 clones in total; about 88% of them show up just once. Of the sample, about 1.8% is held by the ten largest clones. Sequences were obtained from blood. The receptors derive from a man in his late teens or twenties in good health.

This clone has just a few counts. Here the CDR3 reads CASRPGASNYGYTF. The CDR3 DNA follows: TGTGCCAGCAGGCCCGGGGCCTCGAACTATGGCTACACCTTC. The chain employs TRBV6-6 and TRBJ1-2; tentative D call: TRBD1 (5 bases). Looked up from germline, CDR1 is MNHNY and CDR2 is SVGAGI (reference sequence). The CDR3 sequence is 14 residues long. The V and J ends lost 6 bases and 2 bases respectively, with 13 bases between them.

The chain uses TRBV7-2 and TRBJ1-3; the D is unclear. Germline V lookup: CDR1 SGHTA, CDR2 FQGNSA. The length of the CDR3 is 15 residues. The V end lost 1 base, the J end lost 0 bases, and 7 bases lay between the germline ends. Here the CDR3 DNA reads TGTGCCAGCAGCTTAGGACTTGTCTCTGGAAACACCATATATTTT. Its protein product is CASSLGLVSGNTIYF.

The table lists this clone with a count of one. The CDR3 is CASSEAGQGGDIQYF. In nucleotides, the CDR3 is TGTGCCAGCAGTGAAGCAGGGCAGGGAGGAGACATTCAGTACTTC. The chain combines TRBV2 with TRBJ2-4, with D perhaps matching TRBD2 (6 bases). CDR1 is SNHLY, CDR2 FYNNEI, per germline. The CDR3 is 15 residues long. Trimming removed 0 bases at V and 8 bases at J, with 14 bases between.

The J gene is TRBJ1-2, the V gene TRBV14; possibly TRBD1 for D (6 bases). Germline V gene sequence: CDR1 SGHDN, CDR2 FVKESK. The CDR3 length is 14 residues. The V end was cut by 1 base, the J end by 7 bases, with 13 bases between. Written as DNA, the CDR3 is TGTGCCAGCAGCCAAGTGGGGGCAACCCTTGGCTACACCTTC. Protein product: CASSQVGATLGYTF.

The CDR3 loop reads CASSPGETQYF. The CDR3 nucleotides are TGTGCCAGCAGCCCCGGAGAGACCCAGTACTTC. This rearrangement joins TRBV3-1 (or the pseudogene TRBV3-2) to TRBJ2-5; D not resolved. Germline CDR1 is LGHDT and CDR2 is YNNKEL (reference sequence). V lost 4 bases and J 4 bases, leaving 4 bases between the germline ends. The CDR3 covers 11 residues.

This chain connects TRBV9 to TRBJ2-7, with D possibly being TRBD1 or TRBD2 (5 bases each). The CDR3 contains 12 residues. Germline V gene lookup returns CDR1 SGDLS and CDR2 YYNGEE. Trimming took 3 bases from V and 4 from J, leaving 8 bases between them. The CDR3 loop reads CASSAEGYEQYF. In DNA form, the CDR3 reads TGTGCCAGCAGCGCCGAGGGGTACGAGCAGTACTTC.